This T cell receptor beta chain was profiled in a study of T cell repertoires in cytomegalovirus infection (dated by TCRdb to about 2019). Looking at the study overall: Donor HLA type was relevant to the analysis, as public TCR beta signatures indicated carriage of CMV infection together with the matching HLA type. What the study reported, not specific to this receptor: In the ex vivo response, HLA-C-restricted CMV-specific TCR beta clonotypes were dominant, and in two of eight donors the single most frequent clonotype came from this HLA-C-restricted group. In both this cohort and an independent cohort of more than 350 donors, the cumulative frequency of public TCR beta family members distinguished carriers of CMV infection plus the relevant HLA type.

The CDR3 has 12 amino acids, counting the end cysteine and phenylalanine. The DNA shown is the 36-base CDR3, in frame from base 1. The germline V gene specifies SGHTA as CDR1 and FQGNSA as CDR2. The sample holds many counts of this clonotype. What this receptor recognizes is not known. Base qualities are missing; no much larger clone stands one base away. Instrument on record: Illumina HiSeq 1500. TCRdb reprocessing: public reads trimmed at Q25 with fastp, clones called with MiXCR, in-frame beta chains kept. Here each entry gathers all rows of one CDR3 protein and keeps the most common genes and DNA. The sample profile shows a few hundred thousand distinct CDR3 sequences; roughly 13% of them were found once. The ten largest make up around 8.8% of the sample.

The TCR sequence derives from a human donor in good health (CMV status not recorded). Some clones in this sample may be carry-over from other donors' samples. This chain is built from TRBV7-2 and TRBJ2-3, with TRBD2 identical over 8 junction bases. The material sequenced was PBMCs. The CDR3 amino acid sequence is: CANSQRGDTQYF. The nucleotide sequence is TGTGCTAATTCCCAGCGGGGGGATACGCAGTATTTT.